This TCR beta chain appears in the sequencing data of a study of tissue T cells after allogeneic stem cell transplantation. The CDR3 length is 15 residues. The germline CDR1 and CDR2 sequences are SGHND and FRSKSL. The V and J ends lost 1 base and 3 bases respectively, with 9 bases between them. The time point was: mouse harvest day 7 after allogeneic transplant. Mouse grafts combined 10^7 T-cell-depleted bone marrow cells with 10^6 splenic CD5+ T cells. A word on this clone: Genes and germline are mouse. The sequence runs out 1 residue before the end of the CDR3; the remainder is reconstructed from the germline J gene.

Assay used: immunoSEQ multiplex PCR; TCRdb lists only in-frame clones, some missing. Among some 2,600 clones listed, 50% to 55% were seen once. V gene TRBV15 combines with J gene TRBJ2-2, with D possibly being TRBD1 (7 bases). Sequencing was carried out using spleen. This receptor was identified in a female BALB/c mouse given C57BL/6 T cells with graft-versus-host disease after an allogeneic hematopoietic cell transplant. CDR3 residues: CASSLEGADTGQLYF. The CDR3 bases that were read are TGTGCCAGCAGTTTAGAGGGGGCGGACACCGGGCAGCTCTAC.